Presented here are 15 T cell receptor beta chains from one specimen sequenced in a study of response to subunit inactivated influenza vaccine (dated by TCRdb to the late 2010s). The method behind the library was RT-PCR. The reads were generated on an Illumina HiSeq 2500. Through fastp at Q25 and MiXCR, TCRdb rebuilt clones from the public reads, retaining in-frame beta chains. For every CDR3 protein sequence, its rows merge into one entry that carries the most common genes and DNA. The sample table contains about 700,000 distinct CDR3 sequences; only one count was recorded for 14% of them. 5.5% to 7% of the sample lies in the top ten. The sequencing here drew on PBMCs from blood, taken approximately 15 days before vaccination. The source of these receptors is a man aged 45-60 years who received an inactivated influenza vaccine. Donor details come from another sample of the same person, matched by shared clones.

This clonotype has a count of ten or more. This chain uses TRBV5-1 with TRBJ1-1; TRBD1 agrees at 8 bases. The length of the CDR3 is 13 residues. Germline loops: CDR1 SGHRS, CDR2 YFSETQ. After removal of 4 bases from V and 4 bases from J, the junction contained 3 bases not matched to a gene. The CDR3 DNA sequence: TGCGCCAGCAGCCCTGACAGGGGCACTGAAGCTTTCTTT. As protein: CASSPDRGTEAFF.

This clonotype was seen only a few times. CDR3 sequence: CASSLSLRASTDTQYF. The DNA of the CDR3 is TGCGCCAGCAGCTTGTCGCTCAGGGCGAGCACAGATACGCAGTATTTT. The V and J genes are TRBV5-1 and TRBJ2-3, with a tentative D call TRBD1 (5 bases). This CDR3 spans 16 amino acids. In germline, CDR1 is SGHRS, CDR2 YFSETQ. Trimming took off 1 base at V and 0 bases at J, with 12 bases between the two ends.

This chain uses TRBV19 with TRBJ1-2, with D unclear. V was shortened by 9 bases and J by 4 bases, with 15 bases between the two germline ends. The CDR3 consists of 13 residues. Germline lookup yields CDR1 LNHDA and CDR2 SQIVND (reference sequence). The DNA of the CDR3 is TGTGCCAGCATGACTGTTTACCCCTATGGCTACACCTTC. Translated, it gives CASMTVYPYGYTF. The full variable domain, in which reference TRBV19 and TRBJ1-2 provide the parts outside the CDR3, is DGGITQSPKYLFRKEGQNVTLSCEQNLNHDAMYWYRQDPGQGLRLIYYSQIVNDFQKGDIAEGYSVSREKKESFPLTVTSAQKNPTAFYLCASMTVYPYGYTFGSGTRLTVV.

The chain uses TRBV20-1 and TRBJ1-6; 11 nucleotides align to TRBD1. From germline, CDR1 is DFQATT and CDR2 SNEGSKA (reference sequence). The CDR3 is 13 amino acids. Losses at the gene ends were 5 bases for V and 10 bases for J; bases not matched to a gene: 4. The CDR3 DNA reads as TGCAGTGCTCGGGACAGGGGGGACTCACCCCTCCACTTT. Residues: CSARDRGDSPLHF.

A few counts support this clonotype. V is TRBV5-1 and J is TRBJ2-2, with 11 bases fitting TRBD1. With V trimmed by 0 bases and J by 4 bases, 5 bases remained unmatched. Germline V CDR1 and CDR2: SGHRS, YFSETQ. The CDR3 has 17 amino acids. The CDR3 DNA is TGCGCCAGCAGCTTGGGAACCGGGACAGGGGGCACCGGGGAGCTGTTTTTT. Its translation: CASSLGTGTGGTGELFF.

The chain uses TRBV20-1 and TRBJ2-5; a possible D gene is TRBD1 (5 bases). Germline lookup yields CDR1 DFQATT and CDR2 SNEGSKA (reference sequence). The CDR3 has 16 residues. V was cut by 0 bases and J by 5 bases, with 19 bases left in between. The CDR3 loop reads CSARDPLGWGGETQYF. DNA of the CDR3: TGCAGTGCTAGAGATCCCCTGGGATGGGGCGGCGAGACCCAGTACTTC.

This clonotype was counted at least ten times. The rearrangement uses TRBV20-1 and TRBJ2-2; maybe TRBD2 (5 bases). V shed 6 bases and J shed 6 bases, with 20 bases lying between them. CDR3 length: 15 amino acids. The germline gives CDR1 DFQATT, CDR2 SNEGSKA (reference sequence). DNA of the CDR3: TGCAGTGCGCCGAGCTACAGCGGAAGGGCCGGGGAGCTGTTTTTT. It translates to CSAPSYSGRAGELFF.

J is TRBJ2-7 and V is TRBV20-1; possible D gene TRBD1, 5 bases. Germline CDR1 is DFQATT and CDR2 is SNEGSKA (reference sequence). There are 14 residues in the CDR3. Trimming removed 3 bases at V and 2 bases at J, with 14 bases between. The CDR3 reads CSASREGRPYEQYF. CDR3 in DNA: TGCAGTGCTAGCAGGGAAGGTCGCCCCTACGAGCAGTACTTC.

Note on this clonotype: At one boundary the junction diverges from the germline segment, which might be a read error. The CDR3 nucleotides read TGTGCCAGCAGCTTAGCGACAGGGTACTCGAACACCGGGGAGCGGTTTTTT. Protein product: CASSLATGYSNTGERFF. The rearrangement links TRBV7-6 to TRBJ2-2; 7 bases align to TRBD1. This CDR3 has 17 amino acids. Germline V gene sequence: CDR1 SGHVS, CDR2 FNYEAQ.

This chain joins TRBV6-5 and TRBJ1-5; 7 positions agree with TRBD1. There are 19 residues in the CDR3. With 2 bases clipped from V and 0 bases from J, the junction kept 13 bases outside the gene matches. CDR1 MNHEY and CDR2 SVGAGI come from the germline V gene. The CDR3 region has the DNA TGTGCCAGCAGTTACGGTTTAGTAGGGACAGAATATAGCAATCAGCCCCAGCATTTT. This codes for CASSYGLVGTEYSNQPQHF.

The V call is TRBV7-9, the J call TRBJ2-2; D gene unclear. The CDR3 has 13 amino acids. Germline assignment: CDR1 SEHNR and CDR2 FQNEAQ (reference sequence). Trimming took off 7 bases at V and 5 bases at J, with 11 bases between the two ends. The CDR3 coding sequence is TGTGCCAGCAAACAAAGTATGACCGGGGAGCTGTTTTTT. Encoded protein: CASKQSMTGELFF. Supplemented by reference TRBV7-9 and TRBJ2-2, the full variable domain reads DTGVSQNPRHKITKRGQNVTFRCDPISEHNRLYWYRQTLGQGPEFLTYFQNEAQLEKSRLLSDRFSAERPKGSFSTLEIQRTEQGDSAMYLCASKQSMTGELFFGEGSRLTVL.

As DNA, the CDR3 is TGTGCCAGAGGGACAGGGATTAACACCGGGGAGCTGTTTTTT. This encodes CARGTGINTGELFF. The genes are TRBV2 and TRBJ2-2, with 9 bases that match TRBD1. The CDR3 length is 14 residues. The V gene end was trimmed by 9 bases and the J gene end by 2 bases; junction bases not matched to a gene: 4. Germline values: CDR1 SNHLY, CDR2 FYNNEI.

Here the CDR3 reads CASSLEPSGGTDTQYF. In DNA, the CDR3 is TGTGCCAGCAGCTTAGAGCCTAGCGGGGGCACAGATACGCAGTATTTT. J is TRBJ2-3 and V is TRBV7-6; 9 bases agree with TRBD2. Germline V CDR1 and CDR2: SGHVS, FNYEAQ. V shed 1 base and J 1 base; nucleotides not matched to a gene: 3. This CDR3 region has 16 residues.

The CDR3 DNA reads TGTGCCAGCAGACACGACAGAAGCACAGATACGCAGTATTTT. As protein: CASRHDRSTDTQYF. The chain combines TRBV7-9 with TRBJ2-3; D is perhaps TRBD1 (5 bases). The V and J ends lost 6 bases and 0 bases respectively, with 10 bases between them. The CDR3 runs to 14 residues. Germline assignment: CDR1 SEHNR and CDR2 FQNEAQ (reference sequence).

V usage is TRBV5-1 and J usage is TRBJ1-1; 7 bases align to TRBD1. After removal of 4 bases from V and 3 bases from J, the junction contained 6 bases not matched to a gene. Germline loops: CDR1 SGHRS, CDR2 YFSETQ. The CDR3 spans 14 residues. CDR3 sequence reads: CASSPQGVYTEAFF. CDR3 sequence (DNA): TGCGCCAGCAGCCCTCAGGGGGTTTACACTGAAGCTTTCTTT.